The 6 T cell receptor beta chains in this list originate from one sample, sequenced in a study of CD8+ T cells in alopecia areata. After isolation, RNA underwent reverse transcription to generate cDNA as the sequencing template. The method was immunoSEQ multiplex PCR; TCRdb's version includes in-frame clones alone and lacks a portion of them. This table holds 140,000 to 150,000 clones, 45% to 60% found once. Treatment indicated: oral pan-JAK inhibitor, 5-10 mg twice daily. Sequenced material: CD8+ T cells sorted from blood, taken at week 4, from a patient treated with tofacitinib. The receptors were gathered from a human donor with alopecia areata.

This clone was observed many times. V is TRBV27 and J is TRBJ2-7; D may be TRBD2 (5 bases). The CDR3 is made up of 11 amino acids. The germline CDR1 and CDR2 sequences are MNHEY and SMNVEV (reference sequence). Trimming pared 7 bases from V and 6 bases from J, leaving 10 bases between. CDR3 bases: TGTGCCAGCAACCGGGGATCCGAGCAGTACTTC. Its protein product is CASNRGSEQYF.

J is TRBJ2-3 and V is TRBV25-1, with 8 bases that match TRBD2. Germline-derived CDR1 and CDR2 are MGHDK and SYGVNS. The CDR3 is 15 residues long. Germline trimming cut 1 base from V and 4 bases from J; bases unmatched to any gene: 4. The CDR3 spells CASSEWKRGPDTQYF. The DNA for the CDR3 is TGTGCCAGCAGTGAATGGAAGCGGGGGCCAGATACGCAGTATTTT.

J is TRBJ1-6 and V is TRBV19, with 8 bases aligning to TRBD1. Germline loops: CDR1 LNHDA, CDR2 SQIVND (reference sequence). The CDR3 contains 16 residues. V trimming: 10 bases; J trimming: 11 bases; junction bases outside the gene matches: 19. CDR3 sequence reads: CATNQPGTGGVTPLHF. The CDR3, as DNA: TGTGCCACTAATCAACCCGGGACAGGCGGTGTGACACCCCTCCACTTT. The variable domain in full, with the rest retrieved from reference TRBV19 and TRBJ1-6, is DGGITQSPKYLFRKEGQNVTLSCEQNLNHDAMYWYRQDPGQGLRLIYYSQIVNDFQKGDIAEGYSVSREKKESFPLTVTSAQKNPTAFYLCATNQPGTGGVTPLHFGNGTRLTVT.

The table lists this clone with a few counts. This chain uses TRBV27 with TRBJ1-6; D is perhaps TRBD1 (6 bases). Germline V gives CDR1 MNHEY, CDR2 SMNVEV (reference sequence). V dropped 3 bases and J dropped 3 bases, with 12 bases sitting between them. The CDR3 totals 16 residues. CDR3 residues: CASSFTGQIYNSPLHF. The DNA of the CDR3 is TGTGCCAGCAGTTTCACTGGACAGATCTATAATTCACCCCTCCACTTT.

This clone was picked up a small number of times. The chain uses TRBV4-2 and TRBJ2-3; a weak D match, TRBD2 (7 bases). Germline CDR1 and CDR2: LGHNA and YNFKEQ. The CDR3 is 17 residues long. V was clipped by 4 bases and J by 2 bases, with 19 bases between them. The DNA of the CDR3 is TGTGCCAGCAGCCGCACTCCTAGGGGGGGAGACACAGATACGCAGTATTTT. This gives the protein CASSRTPRGGDTDTQYF.

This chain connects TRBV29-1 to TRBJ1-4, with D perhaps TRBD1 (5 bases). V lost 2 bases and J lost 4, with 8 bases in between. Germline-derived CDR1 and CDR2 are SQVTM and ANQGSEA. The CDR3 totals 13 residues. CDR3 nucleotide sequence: TGCAGCGTTGAATCAGGGTTTAATGAAAAACTGTTTTTT. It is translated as CSVESGFNEKLFF. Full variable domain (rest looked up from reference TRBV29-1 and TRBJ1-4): SAVISQKPSRDICQRGTSLTIQCQVDSQVTMMFWYRQQPGQSLTLIATANQGSEATYESGFVIDKFPISRPNLTFSTLTVSNMSPEDSSIYLCSVESGFNEKLFFGSGTQLSVL.